The sequence of this TCR beta chain was determined in a study of Ad26.COV2.S vaccination and SARS-CoV-2 variants. Turning to the study itself: The COV1001 Ad26.COV2.S trial arm included the donor. Whole-study results and caveats: The breadth of spike-specific CD8+ and CD4+ T cell responses after vaccination was reportedly substantial. Vaccinees and placebo recipients showed similar non-spike TCR breadth.

The data were produced by immunoSEQ multiplex PCR, yet TCRdb's version contains in-frame clones alone and is incomplete. Altogether roughly 300,000 clones are present, approximately 90% being singletons, with the ten largest covering approximately 5%. Germline CDR1 is SNHLY and CDR2 is FYNNEI. With 6 bases removed from V and 1 base from J, the gap between germline ends came to 13 bases. The CDR3 is made up of 15 amino acids. Treatment specified: roughly 18 received Ad26.COV2.S at low or high dose, single or two shots; roughly five received placebo; per-sample allocation not given. Sampling was performed 63 days after the first vaccine or placebo injection. Vaccination employed an Ad26 vector expressing the Wuhan-strain SARS-CoV-2 spike. Comment on this clone: Its cognate antigen is unknown.

Specimen: peripheral blood, collected in a trial of Ad26.COV2.S vaccine versus placebo. The receptor was derived from a person between 18 and 59 years old who received the Ad26.COV2.S COVID-19 vaccine or a placebo. The gene calls are TRBV2 and TRBJ1-5; possibly TRBD1 for D (5 bases). The CDR3 sequence is CASSGLRDSNQPQHF. CDR3 coding DNA: TGTGCCAGCAGCGGTTTGAGGGACAGCAATCAGCCCCAGCATTTT.